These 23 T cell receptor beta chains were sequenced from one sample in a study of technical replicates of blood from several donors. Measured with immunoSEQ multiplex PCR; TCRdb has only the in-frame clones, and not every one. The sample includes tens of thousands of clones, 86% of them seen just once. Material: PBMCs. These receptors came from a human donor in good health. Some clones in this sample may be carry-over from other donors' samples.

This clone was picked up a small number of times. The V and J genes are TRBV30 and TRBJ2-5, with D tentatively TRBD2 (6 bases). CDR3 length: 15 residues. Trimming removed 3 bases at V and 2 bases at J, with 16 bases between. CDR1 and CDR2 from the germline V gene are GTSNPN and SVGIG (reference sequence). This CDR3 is CAWRTRSAGQETQYF. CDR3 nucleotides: TGTGCCTGGAGGACGAGGTCGGCGGGGCAAGAGACCCAGTACTTC. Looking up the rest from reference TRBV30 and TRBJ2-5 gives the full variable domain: SQTIHQWPATLVQPVGSPLSLECTVEGTSNPNLYWYRQAAGRGLQLLFYSVGIGQISSEVPQNLSASRPQDRQFILSSKKLLLSDSGFYLCAWRTRSAGQETQYFGPGTRLLVL.

CDR3 residues: CASSLGRGIKETQYF. CDR3 in DNA: TGTGCCAGCAGCTTAGGTCGGGGGATAAAAGAGACCCAGTACTTC. This sequence joins TRBV7-2 and TRBJ2-5, with D perhaps matching TRBD2 (6 bases). The V and J ends lost 1 base and 3 bases respectively, with 12 bases between them. Germline-derived CDR1 and CDR2 are SGHTA and FQGNSA. The CDR3 has 15 residues.

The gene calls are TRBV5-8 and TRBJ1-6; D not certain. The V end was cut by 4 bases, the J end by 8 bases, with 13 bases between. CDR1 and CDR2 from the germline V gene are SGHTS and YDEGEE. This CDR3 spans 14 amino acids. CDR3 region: CASSLLLGHSPLHF. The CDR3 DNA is TGTGCCAGCAGCCTCTTACTTGGTCATTCACCCCTCCACTTT.

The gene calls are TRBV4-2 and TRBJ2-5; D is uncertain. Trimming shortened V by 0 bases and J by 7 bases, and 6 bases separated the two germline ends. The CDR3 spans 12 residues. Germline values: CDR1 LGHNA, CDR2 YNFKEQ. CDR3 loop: CASSQDRGTQYF. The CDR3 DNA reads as TGTGCCAGCAGCCAAGATCGAGGGACCCAGTACTTC.

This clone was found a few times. The CDR3 DNA is TGCAGCGTTGAAAACCCGGGAACTGAAGCTTTCTTT. It translates to CSVENPGTEAFF. The chain joins TRBV29-1 to TRBJ1-1; D uncertain. This CDR3 is built from 12 residues. V gave up 2 bases and J gave up 5 bases, with 9 bases separating them. The germline V gene encodes CDR1 SQVTM and CDR2 ANQGSEA. The full variable domain, completed using reference TRBV29-1 and TRBJ1-1, is SAVISQKPSRDICQRGTSLTIQCQVDSQVTMMFWYRQQPGQSLTLIATANQGSEATYESGFVIDKFPISRPNLTFSTLTVSNMSPEDSSIYLCSVENPGTEAFFGQGTRLTVV.

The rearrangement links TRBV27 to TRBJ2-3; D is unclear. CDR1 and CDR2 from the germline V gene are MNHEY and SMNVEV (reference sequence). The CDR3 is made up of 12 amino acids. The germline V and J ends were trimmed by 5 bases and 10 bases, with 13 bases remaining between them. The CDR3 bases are TGTGCCAGCAGTCTGCTAGGTAATCCGCAGTATTTT. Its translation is CASSLLGNPQYF.

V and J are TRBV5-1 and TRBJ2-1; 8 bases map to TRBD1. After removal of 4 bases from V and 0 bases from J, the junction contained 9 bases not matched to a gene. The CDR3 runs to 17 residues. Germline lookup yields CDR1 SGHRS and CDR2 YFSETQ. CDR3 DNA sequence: TGCGCCAGCAGCCAAGTTAAAACAGGGGGCTCCTACAATGAGCAGTTCTTC. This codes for CASSQVKTGGSYNEQFF. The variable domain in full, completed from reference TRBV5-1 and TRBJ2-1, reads KAGVTQTPRYLIKTRGQQVTLSCSPISGHRSVSWYQQTPGQGLQFLFEYFSETQRNKGNFPGRFSGRQFSNSRSEMNVSTLELGDSALYLCASSQVKTGGSYNEQFFGPGTRLTVL.

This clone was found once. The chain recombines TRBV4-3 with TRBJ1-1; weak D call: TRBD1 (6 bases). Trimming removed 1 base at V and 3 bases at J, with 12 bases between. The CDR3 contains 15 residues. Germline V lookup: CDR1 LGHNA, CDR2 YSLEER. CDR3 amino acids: CASSQGDRTHTEAFF. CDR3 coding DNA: TGCGCCAGCAGCCAAGGCGACAGGACCCACACTGAAGCTTTCTTT.

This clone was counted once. The CDR3 loop reads CASSPSYRGVGELFF. For the CDR3, the DNA is TGCGCCAGCAGCCCATCCTACAGGGGTGTCGGGGAGCTGTTTTTT. The chain carries TRBV4-1 and TRBJ2-2; TRBD1 agrees at 7 bases. This CDR3 region has 15 residues. V lost 4 bases, J lost 7 bases, and 9 bases stayed unmatched. Germline V gives CDR1 MGHRA, CDR2 YSYEKL.

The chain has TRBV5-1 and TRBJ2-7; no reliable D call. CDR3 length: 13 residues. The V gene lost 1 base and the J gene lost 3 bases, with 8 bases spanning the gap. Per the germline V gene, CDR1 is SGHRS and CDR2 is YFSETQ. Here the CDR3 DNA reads TGCGCCAGCAGCTTGCGGCTAGGCTACGAGCAGTACTTC. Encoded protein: CASSLRLGYEQYF. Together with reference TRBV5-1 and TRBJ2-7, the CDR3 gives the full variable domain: KAGVTQTPRYLIKTRGQQVTLSCSPISGHRSVSWYQQTPGQGLQFLFEYFSETQRNKGNFPGRFSGRQFSNSRSEMNVSTLELGDSALYLCASSLRLGYEQYFGPGTRLTVT.

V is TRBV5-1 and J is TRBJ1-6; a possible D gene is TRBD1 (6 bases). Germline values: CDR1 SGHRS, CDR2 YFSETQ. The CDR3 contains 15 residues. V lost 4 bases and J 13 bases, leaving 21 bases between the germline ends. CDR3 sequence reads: CASSPGGGPSSPLHF. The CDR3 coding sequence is TGCGCCAGCAGCCCCGGCGGGGGCCCTTCGTCCCCCCTCCACTTT.

The CDR3 DNA is TGTGCCAGTAGTATCACAGGGGGCTATTCTGGGGCCAACGTCCTGACTTTC. Translation: CASSITGGYSGANVLTF. The V call is TRBV19, the J call TRBJ2-6, with 9 bases aligning to TRBD1. After removal of 3 bases from V and 1 base from J, the junction contained 4 bases not matched to a gene. Germline CDR1 and CDR2: LNHDA and SQIVND (reference sequence). The CDR3 covers 17 residues. The variable domain in full, with the rest retrieved from reference TRBV19 and TRBJ2-6, is DGGITQSPKYLFRKEGQNVTLSCEQNLNHDAMYWYRQDPGQGLRLIYYSQIVNDFQKGDIAEGYSVSREKKESFPLTVTSAQKNPTAFYLCASSITGGYSGANVLTFGAGSRLTVL.

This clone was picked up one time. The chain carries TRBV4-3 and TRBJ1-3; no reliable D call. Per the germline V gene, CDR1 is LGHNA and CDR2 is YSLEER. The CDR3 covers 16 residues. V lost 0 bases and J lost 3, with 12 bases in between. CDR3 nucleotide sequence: TGCGCCAGCAGCCAAGAGGGCAGGCCCTTTGGAAACACCATATATTTT. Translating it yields CASSQEGRPFGNTIYF.

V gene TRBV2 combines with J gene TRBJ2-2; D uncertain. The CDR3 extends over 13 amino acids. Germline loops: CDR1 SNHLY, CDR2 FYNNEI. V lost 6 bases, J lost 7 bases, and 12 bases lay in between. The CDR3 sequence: CASRKAAYGELFF. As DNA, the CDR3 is TGTGCCAGCAGGAAGGCGGCTTACGGGGAGCTGTTTTTT.

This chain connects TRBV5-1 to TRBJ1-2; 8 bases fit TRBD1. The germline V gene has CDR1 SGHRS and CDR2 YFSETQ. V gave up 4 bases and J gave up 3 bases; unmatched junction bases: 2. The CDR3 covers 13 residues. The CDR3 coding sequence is TGCGCCAGCAGCCCGGGACAGGACTATGGCTACACCTTC. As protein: CASSPGQDYGYTF.

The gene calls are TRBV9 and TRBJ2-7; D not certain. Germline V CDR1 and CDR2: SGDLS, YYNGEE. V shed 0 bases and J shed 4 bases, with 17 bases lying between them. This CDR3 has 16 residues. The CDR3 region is CASSVVPVTTKYEQYF. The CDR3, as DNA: TGTGCCAGCAGCGTAGTCCCGGTGACGACAAAATACGAGCAGTACTTC.

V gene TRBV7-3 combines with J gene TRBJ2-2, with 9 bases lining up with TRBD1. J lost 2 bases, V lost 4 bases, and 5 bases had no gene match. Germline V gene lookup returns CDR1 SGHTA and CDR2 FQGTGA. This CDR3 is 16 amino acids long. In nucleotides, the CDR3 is TGTGCCAGCAGCTACACAGGGGGCGTTAACACCGGGGAGCTGTTTTTT. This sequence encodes CASSYTGGVNTGELFF.

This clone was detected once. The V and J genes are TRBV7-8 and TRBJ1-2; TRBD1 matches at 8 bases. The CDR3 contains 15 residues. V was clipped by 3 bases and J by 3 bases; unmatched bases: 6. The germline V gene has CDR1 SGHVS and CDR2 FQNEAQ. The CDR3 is CASSLAQGAYYGYTF. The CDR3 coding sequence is TGTGCCAGCAGCTTGGCCCAGGGGGCTTACTATGGCTACACCTTC.

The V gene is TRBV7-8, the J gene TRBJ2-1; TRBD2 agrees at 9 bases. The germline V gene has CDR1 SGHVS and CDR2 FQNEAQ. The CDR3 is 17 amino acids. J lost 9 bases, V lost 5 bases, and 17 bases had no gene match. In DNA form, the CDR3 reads TGTGCCAGCAGCCCATCGACTAGCGGAGGGGCTTGGGGTGAGCAGTTCTTC. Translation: CASSPSTSGGAWGEQFF.

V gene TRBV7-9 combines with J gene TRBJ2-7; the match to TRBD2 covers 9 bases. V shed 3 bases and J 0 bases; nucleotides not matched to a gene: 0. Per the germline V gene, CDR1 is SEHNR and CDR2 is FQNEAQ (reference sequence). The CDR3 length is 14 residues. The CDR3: CASSLGLASYEQYF. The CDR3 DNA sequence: TGTGCCAGCAGCTTGGGACTAGCCTCCTACGAGCAGTACTTC.

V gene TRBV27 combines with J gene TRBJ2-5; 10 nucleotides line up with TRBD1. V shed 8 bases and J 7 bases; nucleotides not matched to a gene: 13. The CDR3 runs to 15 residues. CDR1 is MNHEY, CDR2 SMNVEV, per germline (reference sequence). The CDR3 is CASPFPTGGRVTQYF. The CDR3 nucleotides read TGTGCCAGCCCATTTCCGACAGGGGGCAGGGTGACCCAGTACTTC.

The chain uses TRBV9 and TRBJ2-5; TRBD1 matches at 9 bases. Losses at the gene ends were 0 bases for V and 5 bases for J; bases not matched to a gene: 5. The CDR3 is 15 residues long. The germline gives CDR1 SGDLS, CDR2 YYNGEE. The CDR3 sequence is CASSVEQGAWETQYF. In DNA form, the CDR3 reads TGTGCCAGCAGCGTAGAACAGGGGGCCTGGGAGACCCAGTACTTC.

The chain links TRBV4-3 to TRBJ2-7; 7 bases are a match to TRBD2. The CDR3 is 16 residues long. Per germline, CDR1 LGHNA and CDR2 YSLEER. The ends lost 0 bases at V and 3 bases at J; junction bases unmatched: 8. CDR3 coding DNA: TGCGCCAGCAGCCAAGAGATCGGCGGGAGTAGCTACGAGCAGTACTTC. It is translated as CASSQEIGGSSYEQYF.